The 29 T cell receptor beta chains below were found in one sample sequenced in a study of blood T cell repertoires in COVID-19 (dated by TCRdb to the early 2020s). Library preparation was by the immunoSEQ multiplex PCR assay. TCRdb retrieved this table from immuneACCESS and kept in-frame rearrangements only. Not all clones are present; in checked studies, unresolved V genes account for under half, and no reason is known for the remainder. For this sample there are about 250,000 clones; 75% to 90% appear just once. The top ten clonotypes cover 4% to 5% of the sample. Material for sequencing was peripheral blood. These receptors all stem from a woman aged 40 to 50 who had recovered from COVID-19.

The CDR3 region is CASSPTLAGSTDTQYF. The CDR3 DNA follows: TGTGCCAGCAGCCCCACGCTAGCGGGGAGCACAGATACGCAGTATTTT. The chain has TRBV9 and TRBJ2-3, with 9 positions matching TRBD2. The germline V gene has CDR1 SGDLS and CDR2 YYNGEE. The CDR3 contains 16 residues. V was clipped by 4 bases and J by 0 bases; unmatched bases: 6.

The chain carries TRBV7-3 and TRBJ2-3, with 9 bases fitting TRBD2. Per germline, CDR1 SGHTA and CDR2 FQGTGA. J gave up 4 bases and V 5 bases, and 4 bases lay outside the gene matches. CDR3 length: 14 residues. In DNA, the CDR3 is TGTGCCAGCAGCACGGGACTAGCCCCAGATACGCAGTATTTT. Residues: CASSTGLAPDTQYF.

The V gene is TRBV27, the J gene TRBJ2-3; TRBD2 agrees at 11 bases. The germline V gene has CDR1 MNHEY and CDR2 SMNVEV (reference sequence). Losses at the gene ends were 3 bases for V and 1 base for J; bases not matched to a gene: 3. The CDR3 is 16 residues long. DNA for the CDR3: TGTGCCAGCAGTTTTCTACTAGCGGGGGGCACAGATACGCAGTATTTT. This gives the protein CASSFLLAGGTDTQYF.

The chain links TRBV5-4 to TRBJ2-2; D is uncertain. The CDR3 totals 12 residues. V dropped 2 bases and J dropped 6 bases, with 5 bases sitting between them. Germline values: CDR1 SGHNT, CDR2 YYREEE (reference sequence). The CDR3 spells CASSFSAGELFF. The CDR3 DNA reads TGTGCCAGCAGCTTCAGTGCCGGGGAGCTGTTTTTT. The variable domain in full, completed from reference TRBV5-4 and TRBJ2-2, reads ETGVTQSPTHLIKTRGQQVTLRCSSQSGHNTVSWYQQALGQGPQFIFQYYREEENGRGNFPPRFSGLQFPNYSSELNVNALELDDSALYLCASSFSAGELFFGEGSRLTVL.

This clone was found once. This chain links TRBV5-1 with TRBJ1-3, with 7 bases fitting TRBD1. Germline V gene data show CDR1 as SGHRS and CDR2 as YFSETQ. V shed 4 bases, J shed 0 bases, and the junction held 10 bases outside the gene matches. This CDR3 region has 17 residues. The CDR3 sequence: CASSAEPGGPSGNTIYF. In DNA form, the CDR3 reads TGCGCCAGCAGCGCCGAGCCAGGGGGTCCCTCTGGAAACACCATATATTTT. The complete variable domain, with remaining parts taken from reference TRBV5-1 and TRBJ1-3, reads KAGVTQTPRYLIKTRGQQVTLSCSPISGHRSVSWYQQTPGQGLQFLFEYFSETQRNKGNFPGRFSGRQFSNSRSEMNVSTLELGDSALYLCASSAEPGGPSGNTIYFGEGSWLTVV.

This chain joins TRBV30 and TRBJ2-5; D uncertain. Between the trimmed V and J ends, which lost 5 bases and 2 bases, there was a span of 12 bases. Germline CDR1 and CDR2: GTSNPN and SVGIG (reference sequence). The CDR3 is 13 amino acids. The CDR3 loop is CAWEGTAQETQYF. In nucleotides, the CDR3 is TGTGCCTGGGAAGGTACAGCTCAAGAGACCCAGTACTTC.

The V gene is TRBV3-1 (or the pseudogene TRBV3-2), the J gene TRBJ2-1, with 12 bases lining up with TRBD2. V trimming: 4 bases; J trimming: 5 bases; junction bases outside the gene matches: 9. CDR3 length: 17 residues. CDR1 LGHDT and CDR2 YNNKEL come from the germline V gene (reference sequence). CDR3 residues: CASSPWTSGNPHNEQFF. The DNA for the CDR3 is TGTGCCAGCAGCCCCTGGACTAGCGGGAACCCCCACAATGAGCAGTTCTTC.

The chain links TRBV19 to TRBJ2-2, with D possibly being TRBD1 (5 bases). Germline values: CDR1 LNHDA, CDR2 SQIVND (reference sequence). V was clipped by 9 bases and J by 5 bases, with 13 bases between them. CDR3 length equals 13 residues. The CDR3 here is CASLKGDTGELFF. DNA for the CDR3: TGTGCCAGCCTTAAAGGGGATACCGGGGAGCTGTTTTTT.

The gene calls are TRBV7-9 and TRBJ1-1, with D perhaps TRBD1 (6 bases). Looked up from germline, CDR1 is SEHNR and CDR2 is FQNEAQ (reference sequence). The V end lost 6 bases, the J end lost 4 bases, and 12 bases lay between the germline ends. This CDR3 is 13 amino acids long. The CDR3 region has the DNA TGTGCCAGCAGTTCCCGACAGGCCACTGAAGCTTTCTTT. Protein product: CASSSRQATEAFF.

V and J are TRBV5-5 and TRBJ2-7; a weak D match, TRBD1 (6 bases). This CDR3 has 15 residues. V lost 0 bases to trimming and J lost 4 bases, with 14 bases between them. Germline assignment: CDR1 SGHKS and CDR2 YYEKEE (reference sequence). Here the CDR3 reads CASSLGGQGIYEQYV. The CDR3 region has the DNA TGTGCCAGCAGCTTGGGGGGCCAGGGGATATACGAGCAGTACGTC.

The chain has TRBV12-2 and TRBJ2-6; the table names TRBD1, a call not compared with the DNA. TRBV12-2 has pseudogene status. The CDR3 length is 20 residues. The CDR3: CASRPTNPGTGGRGANVLTF. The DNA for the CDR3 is TGTGCAAGTCGCCCAACGAACCCCGGGACAGGGGGTCGTGGGGCCAACGTCCTGACTTTC.

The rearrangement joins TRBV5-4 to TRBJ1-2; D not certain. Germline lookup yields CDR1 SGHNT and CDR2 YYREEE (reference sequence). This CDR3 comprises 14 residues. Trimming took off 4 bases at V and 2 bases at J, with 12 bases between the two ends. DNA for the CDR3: TGTGCCAGCAGCCCCTTCGGAGGGAACTATGGCTACACCTTC. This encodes CASSPFGGNYGYTF.

This CDR3 is CASKGLGLYNEQFF. Here the CDR3 DNA reads TGTGCCAGCAAGGGACTAGGCCTTTACAATGAGCAGTTCTTC. The V call is TRBV2, the J call TRBJ2-1, with TRBD2 matching over 8 bases. CDR3 length equals 14 residues. The V and J ends lost 7 bases and 4 bases, in that order; junction bases with no gene match: 6. Germline-derived CDR1 and CDR2 are SNHLY and FYNNEI.

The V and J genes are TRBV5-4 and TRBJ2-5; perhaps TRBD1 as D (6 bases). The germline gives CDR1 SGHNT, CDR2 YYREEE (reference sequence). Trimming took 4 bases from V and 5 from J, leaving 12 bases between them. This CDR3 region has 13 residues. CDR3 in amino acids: CASSRSGAETQYF. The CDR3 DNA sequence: TGTGCCAGCAGCCGGTCAGGGGCTGAGACCCAGTACTTC.

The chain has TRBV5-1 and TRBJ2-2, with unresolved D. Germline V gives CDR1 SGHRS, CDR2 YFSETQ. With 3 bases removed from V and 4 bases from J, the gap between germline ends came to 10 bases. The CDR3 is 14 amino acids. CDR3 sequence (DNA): TGCGCCAGCAGCTCCGCCTCAGTCACCGGGGAGCTGTTTTTT. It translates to CASSSASVTGELFF.

The CDR3 nucleotides read TGTGCCAGCAGACAGGGTCGGCAGCCCCAGCATTTT. Its protein is CASRQGRQPQHF. The chain couples TRBV6-5 to TRBJ1-5; weak D call: TRBD1 (6 bases). Per the germline V gene, CDR1 is MNHEY and CDR2 is SVGAGI. CDR3 size: 12 residues. The ends were cut back, 6 bases at V and 7 bases at J, with 10 bases in the middle.

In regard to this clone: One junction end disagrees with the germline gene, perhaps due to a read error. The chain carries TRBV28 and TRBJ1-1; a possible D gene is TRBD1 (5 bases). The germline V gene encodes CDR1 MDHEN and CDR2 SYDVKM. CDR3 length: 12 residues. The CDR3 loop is CASKRLDTAAFF. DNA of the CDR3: TGTGCCAGCAAGAGGTTGGACACTGCAGCTTTCTTT.

CDR3 sequence: CASSGGQYQETQYF. The CDR3 nucleotides read TGTGCCAGCAGCGGAGGACAGTATCAAGAGACCCAGTACTTC. V gene TRBV7-9 combines with J gene TRBJ2-5; possible D gene TRBD1, 6 bases. The V and J ends lost 5 bases and 2 bases respectively, with 12 bases between them. The CDR3 consists of 14 residues. Germline-derived CDR1 and CDR2 are SEHNR and FQNEAQ (reference sequence).

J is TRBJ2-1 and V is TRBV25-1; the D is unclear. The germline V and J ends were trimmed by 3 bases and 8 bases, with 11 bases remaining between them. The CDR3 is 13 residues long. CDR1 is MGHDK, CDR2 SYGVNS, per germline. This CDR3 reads CASSDPVRHEQFF. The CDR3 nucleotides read TGTGCCAGCAGTGATCCGGTGAGGCATGAGCAGTTCTTC.

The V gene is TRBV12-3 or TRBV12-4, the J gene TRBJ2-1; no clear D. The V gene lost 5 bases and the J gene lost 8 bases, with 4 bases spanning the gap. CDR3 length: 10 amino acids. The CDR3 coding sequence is TGTGCCAGCAGTATCTATGAGCAGTTCTTC. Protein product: CASSIYEQFF.

This CDR3 is CASGDTNYGYTF. In DNA form, the CDR3 reads TGTGCCAGCGGGGACACTAACTATGGCTACACCTTC. This chain uses TRBV6-5 with TRBJ1-2; a possible D gene is TRBD1 (6 bases). Trimming took 8 bases from V and 0 from J, leaving 7 bases between them. This CDR3 spans 12 amino acids. From germline, CDR1 is MNHEY and CDR2 SVGAGI.

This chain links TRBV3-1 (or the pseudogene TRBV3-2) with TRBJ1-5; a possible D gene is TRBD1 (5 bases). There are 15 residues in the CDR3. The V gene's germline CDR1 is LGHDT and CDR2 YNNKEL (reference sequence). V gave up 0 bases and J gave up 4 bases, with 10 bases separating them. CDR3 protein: CASSQDLTENQPQHF. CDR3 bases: TGTGCCAGCAGCCAAGACCTGACAGAGAATCAGCCCCAGCATTTT.

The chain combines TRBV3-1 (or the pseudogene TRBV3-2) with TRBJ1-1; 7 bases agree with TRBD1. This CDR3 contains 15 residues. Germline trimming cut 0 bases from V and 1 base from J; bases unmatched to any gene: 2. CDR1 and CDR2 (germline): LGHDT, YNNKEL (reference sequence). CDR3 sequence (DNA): TGTGCCAGCAGCCAAGATAACAGGGGGAACACTGAAGCTTTCTTT. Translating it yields CASSQDNRGNTEAFF.

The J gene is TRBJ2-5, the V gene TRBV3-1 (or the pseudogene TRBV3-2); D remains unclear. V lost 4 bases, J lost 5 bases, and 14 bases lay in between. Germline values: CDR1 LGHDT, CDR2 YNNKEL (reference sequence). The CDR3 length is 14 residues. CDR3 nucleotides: TGTGCCAGCAGCCGGCCCTCTCGTCCGGAGACCCAGTACTTC. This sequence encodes CASSRPSRPETQYF.

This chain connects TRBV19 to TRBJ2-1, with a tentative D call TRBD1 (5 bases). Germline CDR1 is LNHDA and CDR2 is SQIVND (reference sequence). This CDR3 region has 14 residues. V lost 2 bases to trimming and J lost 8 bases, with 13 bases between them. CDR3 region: CASSINRLYYEQFF. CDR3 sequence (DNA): TGTGCCAGTAGTATAAACAGGTTGTACTATGAGCAGTTCTTC. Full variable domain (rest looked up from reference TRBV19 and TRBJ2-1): DGGITQSPKYLFRKEGQNVTLSCEQNLNHDAMYWYRQDPGQGLRLIYYSQIVNDFQKGDIAEGYSVSREKKESFPLTVTSAQKNPTAFYLCASSINRLYYEQFFGPGTRLTVL.

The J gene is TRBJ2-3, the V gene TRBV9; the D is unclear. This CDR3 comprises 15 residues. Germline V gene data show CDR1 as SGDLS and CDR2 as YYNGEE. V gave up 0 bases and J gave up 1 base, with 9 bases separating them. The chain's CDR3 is CASSVGTTRTDTQYF. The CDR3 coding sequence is TGTGCCAGCAGCGTAGGCACTACCCGCACAGATACGCAGTATTTT.

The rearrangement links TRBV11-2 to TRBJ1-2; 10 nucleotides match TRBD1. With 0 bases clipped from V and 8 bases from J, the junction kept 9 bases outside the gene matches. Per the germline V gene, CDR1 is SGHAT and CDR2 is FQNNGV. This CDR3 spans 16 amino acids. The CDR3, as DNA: TGTGCCAGCAGCTTAGAGGCTTGGGACAGGGGAGGAGGCTACACCTTC. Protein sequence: CASSLEAWDRGGGYTF.

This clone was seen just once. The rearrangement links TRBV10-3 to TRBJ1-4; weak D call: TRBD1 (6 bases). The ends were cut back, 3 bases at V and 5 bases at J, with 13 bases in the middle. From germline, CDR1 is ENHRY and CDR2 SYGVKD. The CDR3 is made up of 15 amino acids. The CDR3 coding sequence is TGTGCCATCAGTGAATCACAGGGCGCGAATGAAAAACTGTTTTTT. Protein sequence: CAISESQGANEKLFF.

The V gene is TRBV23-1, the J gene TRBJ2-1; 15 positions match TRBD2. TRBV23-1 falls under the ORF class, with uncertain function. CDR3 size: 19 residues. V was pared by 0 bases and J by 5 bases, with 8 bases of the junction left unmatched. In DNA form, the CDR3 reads TGCGCCAGCAGTCAATCGTCTGGGACTAGCGGGGGGCGCGACAATGAGCAGTTCTTC. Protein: CASSQSSGTSGGRDNEQFF.